Following are 17 T cell receptor beta chains from one sample sequenced in a study of T-cell memory formation after mild COVID-19 (dated by TCRdb to the early 2020s). The library was generated by 5' RACE. Instrument on record: Illumina NovaSeq 6000. The raw public data were reprocessed by TCRdb itself: fastp quality trimming at Q25, MiXCR clonotype calling, in-frame beta chains only. Each entry merges the rows of one CDR3 protein and shows their most common DNA and genes. The sample data list about 150,000 distinct CDR3 sequences, and 20% to 25% of these were observed just once. Roughly a quarter of the sample comes from the top ten. The sequenced sample consisted of PBMCs or a T cell subset sorted from them (not recorded which). Receptors were obtained from an adult woman who had mild COVID-19 (a few samples of this study predate the infection). The sample titles of this study are shuffled in the database, so cell type and time point are left out; the donor was told from shared clones.

The chain links TRBV12-3 or TRBV12-4 to TRBJ2-5; 9 bases are shared with TRBD2. The CDR3 runs to 14 residues. V lost 3 bases to trimming and J lost 4 bases; unmatched junction nucleotides: 3. DNA for the CDR3: TGTGCCAGCAGTTTCACGACTAGCGGAGAGACCCAGTACTTC. It yields the protein CASSFTTSGETQYF.

The chain is built from TRBV30 and TRBJ2-4, with D perhaps matching TRBD2 (5 bases). Deletions cut 5 bases from V and 8 bases from J, with 19 bases between. Per germline, CDR1 GTSNPN and CDR2 SVGIG (reference sequence). This CDR3 has 14 amino acids. CDR3 protein: CAWSAAGMSDIQYF. In nucleotides, the CDR3 is TGTGCCTGGTCAGCCGCGGGTATGTCGGACATTCAGTACTTC.

This clonotype turned up a few times. V gene TRBV4-1 combines with J gene TRBJ2-7; D might be TRBD1 or TRBD2, each matching 5 bases. Germline V lookup: CDR1 MGHRA, CDR2 YSYEKL. The CDR3 consists of 16 residues. Trimming shortened V by 4 bases and J by 3 bases, and 19 bases separated the two germline ends. The CDR3 DNA follows: TGCGCCAGCAGCCTAACCCGGGACGGTCTTAACTACGAGCAGTACTTC. Amino acid sequence: CASSLTRDGLNYEQYF.

This clonotype was seen only a few times. The chain links TRBV24-1 to TRBJ2-1, with D perhaps TRBD1 (7 bases). V lost 9 bases and J 0 bases, leaving 11 bases between the germline ends. The CDR3 spans 14 residues. Per germline, CDR1 KGHDR and CDR2 SFDVKD. The CDR3 sequence: CATQGGRSYNEQFF. CDR3 bases: TGTGCCACCCAGGGGGGCCGCTCCTACAATGAGCAGTTCTTC.

The rearrangement uses TRBV5-5 and TRBJ2-1, with 13 positions matching TRBD2. This CDR3 has 15 residues. The germline CDR1 and CDR2 sequences are SGHKS and YYEKEE (reference sequence). The ends lost 1 base at V and 12 bases at J; junction bases unmatched: 7. The CDR3 DNA sequence: TGTGCCAGCAGCTTGCTTGGACTAGCGGGAGATAGGCAGTTCTTC. Encoded protein: CASSLLGLAGDRQFF.

This clonotype was counted a few times. Here the CDR3 DNA reads TGCGCCAGCACCTTTCGGCAGGGGACAGATACGCAGTATTTT. Amino acids: CASTFRQGTDTQYF. The rearrangement uses TRBV5-1 and TRBJ2-3; D possibly corresponds to TRBD1 (6 bases). Trimming cost V 6 bases and J 3 bases, with 14 bases left between them. In germline, CDR1 is SGHRS, CDR2 YFSETQ. This CDR3 has 14 amino acids.

This chain connects TRBV12-3 or TRBV12-4 to TRBJ2-7; a possible D gene is TRBD2 (6 bases). This CDR3 region has 13 residues. V was cut by 5 bases and J by 5 bases, with 13 bases left in between. The CDR3 reads CASSLGWGDEQYF. CDR3 DNA sequence: TGTGCCAGCAGTCTGGGGTGGGGGGACGAGCAGTACTTC.

V gene TRBV4-3 combines with J gene TRBJ1-2, with unresolved D. V was shortened by 0 bases and J by 6 bases, with 17 bases between the two germline ends. The CDR3 loop spans 16 amino acids. The germline gives CDR1 LGHNA, CDR2 YSLEER. CDR3 sequence (DNA): TGCGCCAGCAGCCAAGATACTGGGGTGGGTTCGGATGGCTACACCTTC. Protein product: CASSQDTGVGSDGYTF.

This clonotype was detected a few times. The chain is built from TRBV18 and TRBJ2-1, with D perhaps TRBD1 or TRBD2 (5 bases each). This CDR3 comprises 16 residues. With 1 base removed from V and 4 bases from J, the gap between germline ends came to 14 bases. CDR1 and CDR2 from the germline V gene are KGHSH and LQKENI. The CDR3 DNA reads as TGTGCCAGCTCACCACGAGGGGTAGAGGGATACAATGAGCAGTTCTTC. Translated, it gives CASSPRGVEGYNEQFF.

The chain couples TRBV10-3 to TRBJ2-7; tentatively, D is TRBD1 or TRBD2 (5 bases each). Trimming took off 4 bases at V and 5 bases at J, with 21 bases between the two ends. Germline V lookup: CDR1 ENHRY, CDR2 SYGVKD. The CDR3 covers 16 residues. CDR3 DNA: TGTGCCATCAGTGGTTGGGGGTTTATTTCAGCCGACGAGCAGTACTTC. Translating it yields CAISGWGFISADEQYF.

There are many counts of this clonotype. The J gene is TRBJ2-2, the V gene TRBV20-1, with TRBD2 matching 11 bases. Germline CDR1 reads DFQATT; CDR2 reads SNEGSKA (reference sequence). The CDR3 runs 16 residues. Trimming took 0 bases from V and 6 from J; bases not matched to a gene: 6. The DNA for the CDR3 is TGCAGTGCTAGAGATTCGACTAGCGGGGATTCCGGGGAGCTGTTTTTT. Amino acids: CSARDSTSGDSGELFF.

The chain recombines TRBV7-2 with TRBJ2-7, with 10 positions matching TRBD2. Germline lookup yields CDR1 SGHTA and CDR2 FQGNSA. V gave up 5 bases and J gave up 2 bases; unmatched junction bases: 6. The CDR3 extends over 15 amino acids. The CDR3 loop is CASSLWTSGTYEQYF. For the CDR3, the DNA is TGTGCCAGCAGCCTCTGGACTAGCGGCACCTACGAGCAGTACTTC.

Only a few counts were recorded for this clonotype. The chain has TRBV27 and TRBJ1-2, with D perhaps matching TRBD1 (5 bases). Trimming pared 6 bases from V and 3 bases from J, leaving 17 bases between. The CDR3 has 15 amino acids. Per germline, CDR1 MNHEY and CDR2 SMNVEV (reference sequence). The chain's CDR3 is CASSHNPAGHYGYTF. The CDR3 DNA is TGTGCCAGCAGCCACAACCCGGCAGGGCACTATGGCTACACCTTC.

The chain couples TRBV3-1 to TRBJ2-3, with D tentatively TRBD2 (7 bases). This CDR3 contains 12 residues. Deletions cut 7 bases from V and 5 bases from J, with 10 bases between. Germline V lookup: CDR1 LGHDT, CDR2 YNNKEL (reference sequence). Here the CDR3 reads CASKGGGDTQYF. DNA for the CDR3: TGTGCCAGCAAGGGAGGGGGAGATACGCAGTATTTT.

The gene calls are TRBV5-1 and TRBJ2-7; a possible D gene is TRBD2 (5 bases). Germline V gene lookup returns CDR1 SGHRS and CDR2 YFSETQ. The CDR3 runs 14 residues. V lost 3 bases and J 6 bases, leaving 16 bases between the germline ends. This CDR3 reads CASSSRAGMGEQYF. In DNA form, the CDR3 reads TGCGCCAGCAGCTCCCGGGCCGGGATGGGCGAGCAGTACTTC.

The genes are TRBV6-6 and TRBJ2-7; TRBD2 matches 7 bases. The CDR3 consists of 14 residues. The junction had 10 bases not matched to a gene; V was cut back by 5 bases and J by 6 bases. CDR1 is MNHNY and CDR2 is SVGAGI in the germline V gene (reference sequence). Written as DNA, the CDR3 is TGTGCCAGCAGTACTCCGGGACTACCATCCGAGCAGTACTTC. It encodes CASSTPGLPSEQYF.

The chain recombines TRBV2 with TRBJ2-3; D is unclear. Germline CDR1 and CDR2: SNHLY and FYNNEI. CDR3 length: 14 amino acids. The V end was cut by 4 bases, the J end by 1 base, with 9 bases between. CDR3 region: CASSGDTRTDTQYF. CDR3 DNA: TGTGCCAGCAGTGGGGATACCCGCACAGATACGCAGTATTTT.